Each of the 19 T cell receptor beta chains below was sequenced from the same sample in a study of spatial heterogeneity in lung cancer. Study results and limitations: Mutation tallies in tumors tracked expanded intratumoral alpha and beta TCR counts.

The time point is: sample taken at primary tumor resection. Their antigens are not known. TCRdb reprocessed the 5' RACE reads via MiXCR and lists one record per CDR3 protein. The sample has over a thousand distinct CDR3 sequences; roughly 24% are singletons. The source material was lung tumor tissue, sampled at surgery. The source of these receptors is a male donor with early-stage non-small cell lung cancer.

This clonotype is classed as large. The chain recombines TRBV5-1 with TRBJ1-1, with D possibly matching TRBD1 (5 bases). The CDR3 has 15 residues. The V end was cut by 3 bases, the J end by 0 bases, with 12 bases between. Per germline, CDR1 SGHRS and CDR2 YFSETQ. The CDR3 DNA sequence: TGCGCCAGCAGCTCAGACAGTGGAATGAACACTGAAGCTTTCTTT. Amino acid sequence: CASSSDSGMNTEAFF.

This rearrangement joins TRBV20-1 to TRBJ2-1; 11 bases fit TRBD2. The CDR3 is made up of 16 amino acids. V lost 3 bases and J lost 8; bases outside the gene matches: 12. Germline values: CDR1 DFQATT, CDR2 SNEGSKA (reference sequence). For the CDR3, the DNA is TGCAGTGCTAGGGGACTACTAGCGGGAGAAGGTCATGAGCAGTTCTTC. Its protein is CSARGLLAGEGHEQFF.

Sample share makes this clonotype large. This rearrangement joins TRBV6-5 to TRBJ2-1; TRBD2 is a possible D gene (6 bases). V lost 0 bases, J lost 10 bases, and 10 bases lay in between. CDR1 and CDR2 (germline): MNHEY, SVGAGI. CDR3 length equals 13 residues. The CDR3 here is CASSYSRTSEQFF. DNA of the CDR3: TGTGCCAGCAGTTACTCGAGAACTAGCGAGCAGTTCTTC.

This clonotype has more than one count but fewer than ten. The V and J genes are TRBV10-3 and TRBJ2-5; tentatively, D is TRBD2 (6 bases). Germline V gives CDR1 ENHRY, CDR2 SYGVKD. This CDR3 comprises 17 residues. The V end lost 4 bases, the J end lost 3 bases, and 21 bases lay between the germline ends. The CDR3 coding sequence is TGTGCCATCAGTGCTTCCAAAGGGACTCCCGAGGAAGAGACCCAGTACTTC. Amino acid sequence: CAISASKGTPEEETQYF.

Sample share makes this clonotype medium-sized. The chain combines TRBV29-1 with TRBJ2-7; 8 positions match TRBD2. Germline CDR1 and CDR2: SQVTM and ANQGSEA. The CDR3 totals 16 residues. The V and J ends lost 7 bases and 5 bases, in that order; junction bases with no gene match: 19. Here the CDR3 DNA reads TGCAGCGCTGTAGGGGATCTAGCGGGTATGGGAGACGAGCAGTACTTC. It yields the protein CSAVGDLAGMGDEQYF.

This clonotype was seen ten or more times. The V call is TRBV20-1, the J call TRBJ2-5; 8 bases match TRBD1. Germline loops: CDR1 DFQATT, CDR2 SNEGSKA (reference sequence). The ends lost 3 bases at V and 7 bases at J; junction bases unmatched: 10. The CDR3 totals 14 residues. CDR3 in DNA: TGCAGTGCTAGTGACGGACAGGGCCCCCGGACCCAGTACTTC. Its protein product is CSASDGQGPRTQYF.

The chain uses TRBV4-2 and TRBJ2-3; D is undetermined. CDR1 LGHNA and CDR2 YNFKEQ come from the germline V gene. V was pared by 1 base and J by 4 bases, with 3 bases between. The CDR3 sequence is 12 residues long. The CDR3 DNA sequence: TGTGCCAGCAGCCAAGCATCAGATACGCAGTATTTT. The encoded protein is CASSQASDTQYF.

The chain recombines TRBV5-1 with TRBJ2-5; D possibly matches TRBD1 or TRBD2 (5 bases each). The CDR3 covers 13 residues. Trimming left V 4 bases short and J 3 bases short, with 10 bases between. The germline gives CDR1 SGHRS, CDR2 YFSETQ. The CDR3 coding sequence is TGCGCCAGCAGCACGGGGCTTAAAGAGACCCAGTACTTC. Translation: CASSTGLKETQYF.

The sample holds a few counts of this clonotype. V is TRBV29-1 and J is TRBJ2-5; a possible D gene is TRBD1 (5 bases). The CDR3 totals 12 residues. The ends were cut back, 4 bases at V and 2 bases at J, with 8 bases in the middle. The germline gives CDR1 SQVTM, CDR2 ANQGSEA. CDR3 DNA sequence: TGCAGCGTTGGGACAACTCAAGAGACCCAGTACTTC. This sequence encodes CSVGTTQETQYF. Combining the CDR3 with reference TRBV29-1 and TRBJ2-5 gives the whole variable domain SAVISQKPSRDICQRGTSLTIQCQVDSQVTMMFWYRQQPGQSLTLIATANQGSEATYESGFVIDKFPISRPNLTFSTLTVSNMSPEDSSIYLCSVGTTQETQYFGPGTRLLVL.

The genes are TRBV28 and TRBJ1-5; 8 nucleotides line up with TRBD1. V trimming: 6 bases; J trimming: 5 bases; junction bases outside the gene matches: 6. This CDR3 has 14 amino acids. Germline CDR1 and CDR2: MDHEN and SYDVKM. DNA for the CDR3: TGTGCCAGCAGGAGGACAGGGTCGGATCAGCCCCAGCATTTT. This gives the protein CASRRTGSDQPQHF.

By share of the sample, this clonotype is large. This rearrangement joins TRBV5-1 to TRBJ1-3; 8 bases are a match to TRBD1. Per the germline V gene, CDR1 is SGHRS and CDR2 is YFSETQ. J was trimmed by 2 bases and V by 3 bases; bases with no gene match: 4. This CDR3 has 15 residues. CDR3: CASSSQDRAGNTIYF. DNA for the CDR3: TGCGCCAGCAGCTCCCAGGACAGGGCTGGAAACACCATATATTTT.

V gene TRBV4-2 combines with J gene TRBJ2-3, with TRBD2 matching 9 bases. V was clipped by 0 bases and J by 2 bases; unmatched bases: 6. Looked up from germline, CDR1 is LGHNA and CDR2 is YNFKEQ. The CDR3 loop spans 17 amino acids. The CDR3 loop is CASSQDLAGEVTDTQYF. Here the CDR3 DNA reads TGTGCCAGCAGCCAAGATTTAGCGGGAGAAGTCACAGATACGCAGTATTTT.

By share, this clonotype counts as large. The gene calls are TRBV5-1 and TRBJ2-2; D unclear. The CDR3 has 14 amino acids. From germline, CDR1 is SGHRS and CDR2 YFSETQ. Trimming removed 3 bases at V and 4 bases at J, with 10 bases between. The CDR3 region is CASSSPRSTGELFF. The CDR3 nucleotides are TGCGCCAGCAGCTCGCCCAGGAGCACCGGGGAGCTGTTTTTT. Drawing the rest from reference TRBV5-1 and TRBJ2-2, the complete variable domain is KAGVTQTPRYLIKTRGQQVTLSCSPISGHRSVSWYQQTPGQGLQFLFEYFSETQRNKGNFPGRFSGRQFSNSRSEMNVSTLELGDSALYLCASSSPRSTGELFFGEGSRLTVL.

A few counts support this clonotype. This chain uses TRBV7-9 with TRBJ1-6; D unresolved. Germline V gene data show CDR1 as SEHNR and CDR2 as FQNEAQ (reference sequence). This CDR3 has 13 amino acids. V lost 7 bases and J lost 0, with 4 bases in between. The CDR3 spells CASTVSYNSPLHF. DNA of the CDR3: TGTGCCAGCACAGTCTCCTATAATTCACCCCTCCACTTT.

V and J are TRBV25-1 and TRBJ2-4; 8 nucleotides align to TRBD1. The trim removed 5 bases at V and 6 bases at J, leaving 6 bases unmatched. There are 14 residues in the CDR3. Germline V gives CDR1 MGHDK, CDR2 SYGVNS. CDR3 in amino acids: CASSLSDRGNIQYF. CDR3 nucleotide sequence: TGTGCCAGCAGTTTATCCGACAGGGGAAACATTCAGTACTTC.

This clonotype was seen many times. This chain uses TRBV7-2 with TRBJ2-2; 8 bases are a match to TRBD1. The CDR3 has 15 amino acids. In germline, CDR1 is SGHTA, CDR2 FQGNSA. V lost 5 bases, J lost 1 base, and 3 bases stayed unmatched. The DNA of the CDR3 is TGTGCCAGCAGCACAGGACAGGGGAACACCGGGGAGCTGTTTTTT. It specifies CASSTGQGNTGELFF.

The chain employs TRBV25-1 and TRBJ2-1; D not resolved. From germline, CDR1 is MGHDK and CDR2 SYGVNS. The V and J ends lost 0 bases and 0 bases respectively, with 6 bases between them. The CDR3 is 15 residues long. CDR3 nucleotide sequence: TGTGCCAGCAGTGAATATGAAAGCTCCTACAATGAGCAGTTCTTC. Protein sequence: CASSEYESSYNEQFF.

By share, this clonotype counts as hyperexpanded. The genes are TRBV5-1 and TRBJ2-3; TRBD2 matches 7 bases. The CDR3 extends over 16 amino acids. Unmatched junction bases numbered 5, after V lost 1 base and J lost 0 bases. Germline CDR1 reads SGHRS; CDR2 reads YFSETQ. The CDR3 spells CASSLSGGRSTDTQYF. CDR3 coding DNA: TGCGCCAGCAGCTTGTCCGGGGGGAGGAGCACAGATACGCAGTATTTT.

A few counts support this clonotype. The chain carries TRBV5-1 and TRBJ2-7, with TRBD1 as a possible D gene (6 bases). The germline CDR1 and CDR2 sequences are SGHRS and YFSETQ. This CDR3 is built from 18 residues. The V gene lost 0 bases and the J gene lost 9 bases, with 28 bases spanning the gap. The CDR3 spells CASSLAVGAITFPTMQYV. CDR3 nucleotide sequence: TGCGCCAGCAGCTTGGCGGTGGGGGCCATAACATTTCCTACGATGCAGTACGTC.